What follows are 32 T cell receptor beta chains derived from one specimen sequenced in a study of human T cells and chemical hapten exposure. TCRdb independently ran MiXCR on the RACE reads; one entry per CDR3 protein. This sample carries 60,000 to 75,000 distinct CDR3 sequences, about 7% of them seen once, and the ten largest clones take approximately 1.7%. Stated time point: pre-sensitization, week 0. Noted treatment: therapeutic diphenylcyclopropenone sensitization with weekly scalp DPC. This material consisted of whole blood, taken in connection with sensitization to the hapten diphenylcyclopropenone (DPC). Receptors originate from a woman aged 25 to 39 with alopecia areata. Some clones in this sample may be carry-over from other donors' samples.

The rearrangement uses TRBV3-1 and TRBJ1-2; D perhaps matches TRBD1 (6 bases). This CDR3 has 15 residues. Germline V gene data show CDR1 as LGHDT and CDR2 as YNNKEL (reference sequence). Trimming pared 1 base from V and 6 bases from J, leaving 15 bases between. CDR3 bases: TGTGCCAGCAGCCAAGGGCTGGGGGCTGTCAATGGCTACACCTTC. Its translation is CASSQGLGAVNGYTF.

In its sample, this clonotype was seen many times. The CDR3 here is CASSVVGDTEAFF. The CDR3, as DNA: TGTGCCAGCAGCGTAGTAGGGGACACTGAAGCTTTCTTT. The V and J genes are TRBV9 and TRBJ1-1; the D gene is possibly TRBD1 (5 bases). The CDR3 covers 13 residues. Germline-derived CDR1 and CDR2 are SGDLS and YYNGEE. Trimming shortened V by 0 bases and J by 3 bases, and 6 bases separated the two germline ends.

This clonotype was seen many times. The chain links TRBV20-1 to TRBJ2-3, with TRBD2 identical over 7 bases. Germline V gene data show CDR1 as DFQATT and CDR2 as SNEGSKA (reference sequence). V shed 0 bases and J 3 bases; nucleotides not matched to a gene: 15. The CDR3 extends over 18 amino acids. The CDR3 sequence: CSARDFRGLGSGTDTQYF. The CDR3 DNA follows: TGCAGTGCTAGAGATTTCCGCGGGTTGGGTAGCGGGACAGATACGCAGTATTTT.

This clonotype was observed at least ten times. The chain joins TRBV6-5 to TRBJ2-6; the D call may be TRBD1 or TRBD2 (5 bases each). Deletions cut 6 bases from V and 2 bases from J, with 17 bases between. The CDR3 has 17 amino acids. Germline values: CDR1 MNHEY, CDR2 SVGAGI. CDR3 amino acids: CASSRDRKGTGANVLTF. Here the CDR3 DNA reads TGTGCCAGCAGCCGGGACCGAAAAGGGACTGGGGCCAACGTCCTGACTTTC.

The table lists this clonotype with many counts. This chain links TRBV7-3 with TRBJ1-1, with TRBD1 identical over 7 bases. Germline loops: CDR1 SGHTA, CDR2 FQGTGA. The CDR3 spans 16 residues. The V gene end was trimmed by 9 bases and the J gene end by 0 bases; junction bases not matched to a gene: 13. The CDR3 loop is CARARGCGTVNTEAFF. As DNA, the CDR3 is TGTGCCAGGGCGAGGGGATGTGGGACAGTGAACACTGAAGCTTTCTTT.

In this sample, this clonotype turned up many times. V gene TRBV28 combines with J gene TRBJ1-2; D uncertain. The CDR3 consists of 13 residues. CDR1 is MDHEN and CDR2 is SYDVKM in the germline V gene. The V end lost 0 bases, the J end lost 4 bases, and 6 bases lay between the germline ends. The CDR3 DNA sequence: TGTGCCAGCAGTTTATGGTCAGCCTATGGCTACACCTTC. This encodes CASSLWSAYGYTF.

This clonotype was counted at least ten times. This chain joins TRBV6-6 and TRBJ2-1; D is possibly TRBD1 or TRBD2 (6 bases each). Germline CDR1 is MNHNY and CDR2 is SVGAGI (reference sequence). With 5 bases removed from V and 12 bases from J, the gap between germline ends came to 11 bases. The CDR3 is 11 residues long. CDR3 sequence: CASSPEGGQFF. The DNA for the CDR3 is TGTGCCAGCAGTCCCGAGGGGGGGCAGTTCTTC.

This clonotype was picked up many times. The chain carries TRBV20-1 and TRBJ1-1; D unclear. Germline V gene sequence: CDR1 DFQATT, CDR2 SNEGSKA (reference sequence). The CDR3 covers 13 residues. V lost 1 base and J 0 bases, leaving 6 bases between the germline ends. This CDR3 is CSARVPLNTEAFF. DNA for the CDR3: TGCAGTGCTAGAGTGCCCTTGAACACTGAAGCTTTCTTT.

In this sample, this clonotype turned up many times. The chain joins TRBV30 to TRBJ2-7, with TRBD2 identical over 8 bases. The ends lost 5 bases at V and 0 bases at J; junction bases unmatched: 3. The CDR3 spans 13 residues. The germline gives CDR1 GTSNPN, CDR2 SVGIG (reference sequence). The CDR3 spells CAWAGGTSYEQYF. In DNA, the CDR3 is TGTGCCTGGGCGGGGGGTACCTCCTACGAGCAGTACTTC.

This clonotype was recorded at least ten times. This chain joins TRBV6-2 or TRBV6-3 and TRBJ1-5, with D unclear. This CDR3 has 12 residues. Germline assignment: CDR1 MNHEY and CDR2 SVGEGT. Deletions cut 3 bases from V and 6 bases from J, with 6 bases between. CDR3 loop: CASSYPGQPQHF. DNA for the CDR3: TGTGCCAGCAGTTATCCCGGTCAGCCCCAGCATTTT.

This clonotype was found a few times. The chain uses TRBV20-1 and TRBJ1-2; tentative D call: TRBD1 (6 bases). This CDR3 spans 15 amino acids. From germline, CDR1 is DFQATT and CDR2 SNEGSKA (reference sequence). Trimming stripped 3 bases from V and 0 bases from J, with 14 bases between. The CDR3 DNA is TGCAGTGCTAGGACCGGGGGCCGCACTAACTATGGCTACACCTTC. This translates into CSARTGGRTNYGYTF.

This chain joins TRBV20-1 and TRBJ1-2; D might be TRBD1 (5 bases). Between the trimmed V and J ends, which lost 1 base and 8 bases, there was a span of 17 bases. The V gene's germline CDR1 is DFQATT and CDR2 SNEGSKA (reference sequence). The CDR3 runs to 14 residues. In DNA form, the CDR3 reads TGCAGTGCTAGAGCCCCCGGCGCAGGGACCGGCTACACCTTC. It encodes CSARAPGAGTGYTF.

This clonotype has a count of ten or more. The CDR3 region has the DNA TGCAGTGCTACACCGGCGGGCAGTGCCGGGGCCAACGTCCTGACTTTC. This sequence encodes CSATPAGSAGANVLTF. The rearrangement links TRBV20-1 to TRBJ2-6, with a weak D call TRBD2 (5 bases). Trimming took 4 bases from V and 4 from J, leaving 17 bases between them. The CDR3 is 16 residues long. Germline lookup yields CDR1 DFQATT and CDR2 SNEGSKA (reference sequence).

This clonotype was seen ten or more times. The J gene is TRBJ2-3, the V gene TRBV5-1; 15 positions agree with TRBD2. Trimming removed 0 bases from V and 4 bases from J; junction bases left unmatched: 6. CDR1 SGHRS and CDR2 YFSETQ come from the germline V gene. The CDR3 contains 18 residues. The CDR3 here is CASSLDRTSGGDPDTQYF. The CDR3 nucleotides are TGCGCCAGCAGCTTGGATAGGACTAGCGGGGGGGATCCAGATACGCAGTATTTT.

This clonotype occurred a few times. The chain carries TRBV29-1 and TRBJ2-3; D tentatively fits TRBD1 or TRBD2 (5 bases each). V was shortened by 3 bases and J by 2 bases, with 9 bases between the two germline ends. This CDR3 spans 13 amino acids. The germline gives CDR1 SQVTM, CDR2 ANQGSEA. Here the CDR3 DNA reads TGCAGCGTTGATGGGGGTAACACAGATACGCAGTATTTT. Encoded protein: CSVDGGNTDTQYF.

This clonotype was observed a handful of times. The chain carries TRBV20-1 and TRBJ1-1; no clear D gene. V lost 7 bases and J lost 4, with 10 bases in between. The CDR3 loop spans 11 amino acids. Germline CDR1 DFQATT, CDR2 SNEGSKA (reference sequence). This CDR3 is CSVAEITEAFF. The CDR3 DNA follows: TGCAGTGTGGCGGAGATCACTGAAGCTTTCTTT.

This clonotype has a count of ten or more. The chain couples TRBV29-1 to TRBJ2-5; D perhaps matches TRBD1 (6 bases). The CDR3 covers 12 residues. V lost 4 bases and J lost 2, with 8 bases in between. In germline, CDR1 is SQVTM, CDR2 ANQGSEA. For the CDR3, the DNA is TGCAGCGTTGTGAGGGGGCAAGAGACCCAGTACTTC. Its protein is CSVVRGQETQYF.

This clonotype showed up many times. CDR3 in DNA: TGTGCCAGCAGACAGTCCTACAATGAGCAGTTCTTC. Encoded protein: CASRQSYNEQFF. The chain carries TRBV12-3 or TRBV12-4 and TRBJ2-1; D call uncertain. V was clipped by 6 bases and J by 1 base, with 4 bases between them. This CDR3 has 12 residues.

Many counts were recorded for this clonotype. CDR3 coding DNA: TGTGCCAGCAGCTCAGACAGGGGGGAGGTCTACAATGAGCAGTTCTTC. Translating it yields CASSSDRGEVYNEQFF. The genes are TRBV7-9 and TRBJ2-1; 9 bases map to TRBD1. The CDR3 runs 16 residues. V gave up 4 bases and J gave up 3 bases; unmatched junction bases: 7. CDR1 is SEHNR, CDR2 FQNEAQ, per germline (reference sequence).

The rearrangement links TRBV7-2 to TRBJ1-2, with D hard to call. Germline CDR1 and CDR2: SGHTA and FQGNSA. This CDR3 is 14 amino acids long. V was shortened by 0 bases and J by 0 bases, with 5 bases between the two germline ends. CDR3 in amino acids: CASSLAPTNYGYTF. CDR3 bases: TGTGCCAGCAGCTTAGCGCCAACTAACTATGGCTACACCTTC.

This clonotype was counted ten times or more. The chain has TRBV3-1 and TRBJ1-2; TRBD1 agrees at 9 bases. The V gene end was trimmed by 3 bases and the J gene end by 4 bases; junction bases not matched to a gene: 12. CDR1 and CDR2 from the germline V gene are LGHDT and YNNKEL (reference sequence). CDR3 length equals 17 residues. The CDR3 bases are TGTGCCAGCAGCCAGAGGACAGGGGCTGGCGGGAGCTATGGCTACACCTTC. Encoded protein: CASSQRTGAGGSYGYTF.

In this sample, this clonotype turned up many times. The gene calls are TRBV11-1 and TRBJ2-3, with TRBD1 matching 8 bases. Germline CDR1 SGHAT, CDR2 FQDESV (reference sequence). V shed 1 base and J 4 bases; nucleotides not matched to a gene: 16. The CDR3 runs 19 residues. The CDR3 loop is CASSLGLWSRGPDPDTQYF. CDR3 coding DNA: TGTGCCAGCAGCTTAGGGTTGTGGAGCAGGGGGCCCGACCCAGATACGCAGTATTTT.

This clonotype was seen many times. The chain carries TRBV12-3 or TRBV12-4 and TRBJ1-5; 8 bases agree with TRBD1. The CDR3 is 13 amino acids. After removal of 5 bases from V and 8 bases from J, the junction contained 5 bases not matched to a gene. The CDR3 DNA reads as TGTGCCAGCAGTAAGGACAGGGTGAAGCCCCAGCATTTT. It is translated as CASSKDRVKPQHF.

This clonotype came up many times. The chain joins TRBV3-1 to TRBJ2-1, with 7 bases lining up with TRBD2. The V segment lost 6 bases and the J segment 4 bases; nucleotides outside the gene matches: 3. Germline V gene lookup returns CDR1 LGHDT and CDR2 YNNKEL (reference sequence). The CDR3 is made up of 13 amino acids. CDR3 sequence: CASRGTNYNEQFF. The CDR3 DNA is TGTGCCAGCAGAGGGACTAATTACAATGAGCAGTTCTTC.

The chain carries TRBV7-9 and TRBJ1-1; tentatively, D is TRBD1 (5 bases). The V gene lost 10 bases and the J gene lost 6 bases, with 9 bases spanning the gap. This CDR3 comprises 10 residues. Germline values: CDR1 SEHNR, CDR2 FQNEAQ (reference sequence). The CDR3 sequence is CATQGPEAFF. CDR3 nucleotides: TGTGCCACGCAGGGCCCTGAAGCTTTCTTT.

At least ten counts were recorded for this clonotype. This chain joins TRBV20-1 and TRBJ1-1; 7 bases are a match to TRBD1. CDR3 length equals 15 residues. With V trimmed by 0 bases and J by 0 bases, 4 bases remained unmatched. The germline gives CDR1 DFQATT, CDR2 SNEGSKA (reference sequence). The CDR3 DNA reads as TGCAGTGCTAGAGAATCTACAGGGGTGAACACTGAAGCTTTCTTT. This sequence encodes CSARESTGVNTEAFF.

This clonotype was seen ten or more times. The chain employs TRBV20-1 and TRBJ1-3; perhaps TRBD1 as D (5 bases). The CDR3 extends over 13 amino acids. Deletions cut 3 bases from V and 3 bases from J, with 9 bases between. Per germline, CDR1 DFQATT and CDR2 SNEGSKA (reference sequence). The DNA for the CDR3 is TGCAGTGCTAGGGGGACCTTTGGAAACACCATATATTTT. This encodes CSARGTFGNTIYF.

There are a few counts of this clonotype. The rearrangement uses TRBV12-3 or TRBV12-4 and TRBJ1-5; D is unresolved. This CDR3 spans 12 amino acids. Between the trimmed V and J ends, which lost 6 bases and 8 bases, there was a span of 11 bases. CDR3 sequence (DNA): TGTGCCAGCAGCCATCTCCCTGAGCCCCAGCATTTT. It codes for CASSHLPEPQHF.

This clonotype was observed at least ten times. The chain is built from TRBV12-3 or TRBV12-4 and TRBJ2-3, with D unclear. The CDR3 extends over 13 amino acids. V was cut by 6 bases and J by 6 bases, with 13 bases left in between. CDR3 sequence: CASRQTTGDTQYF. CDR3 coding DNA: TGTGCCAGCAGACAGACCACCGGCGATACGCAGTATTTT.

This clonotype was seen many times. This chain joins TRBV7-9 and TRBJ1-1; no firm D call. CDR1 SEHNR and CDR2 FQNEAQ come from the germline V gene (reference sequence). V lost 1 base and J 8 bases, leaving 14 bases between the germline ends. The CDR3 consists of 14 residues. The CDR3 coding sequence is TGTGCCAGCAGCTTAGTAACGGTTGGTGGCGAAGCTTTCTTT. Encoded protein: CASSLVTVGGEAFF. Full variable domain (outside the CDR3, taken from reference TRBV7-9 and TRBJ1-1): DTGVSQNPRHKITKRGQNVTFRCDPISEHNRLYWYRQTLGQGPEFLTYFQNEAQLEKSRLLSDRFSAERPKGSFSTLEIQRTEQGDSAMYLCASSLVTVGGEAFFGQGTRLTVV.

This clonotype has at least ten counts. The gene calls are TRBV29-1 and TRBJ1-1; D is possibly TRBD1 (5 bases). Trimming removed 4 bases from V and 7 bases from J, with 16 bases in between. Germline CDR1 and CDR2: SQVTM and ANQGSEA. This CDR3 spans 13 amino acids. As DNA, the CDR3 is TGCAGCGTTGGCAGGGTGGTGCCGTATGAAGCTTTCTTT. Translation gives CSVGRVVPYEAFF.

Ten or more counts support this clonotype. J is TRBJ1-1 and V is TRBV10-3, with unresolved D. This CDR3 is built from 14 residues. The V end lost 3 bases, the J end lost 0 bases, and 8 bases lay between the germline ends. Germline V lookup: CDR1 ENHRY, CDR2 SYGVKD. CDR3 sequence reads: CAISEPGMNTEAFF. CDR3 in DNA: TGTGCCATCAGTGAACCGGGAATGAACACTGAAGCTTTCTTT.